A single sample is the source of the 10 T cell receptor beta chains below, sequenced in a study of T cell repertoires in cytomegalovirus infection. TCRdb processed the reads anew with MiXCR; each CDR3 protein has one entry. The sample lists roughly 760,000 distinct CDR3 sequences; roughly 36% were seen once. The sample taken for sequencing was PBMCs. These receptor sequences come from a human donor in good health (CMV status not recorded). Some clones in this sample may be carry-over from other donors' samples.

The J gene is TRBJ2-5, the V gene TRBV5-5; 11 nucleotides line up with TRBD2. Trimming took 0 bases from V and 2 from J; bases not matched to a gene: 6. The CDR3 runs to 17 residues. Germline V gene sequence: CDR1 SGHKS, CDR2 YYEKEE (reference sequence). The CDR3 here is CASSLGVVAGGQETQYF. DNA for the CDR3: TGTGCCAGCAGCTTGGGTGTAGTAGCGGGGGGGCAAGAGACCCAGTACTTC.

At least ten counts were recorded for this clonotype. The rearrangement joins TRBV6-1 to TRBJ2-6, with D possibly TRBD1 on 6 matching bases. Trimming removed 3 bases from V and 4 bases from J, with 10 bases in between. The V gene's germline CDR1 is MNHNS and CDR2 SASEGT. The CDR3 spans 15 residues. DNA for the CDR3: TGTGCCAGCAGTGACACAGGGTCCGGGGCCAACGTCCTGACTTTC. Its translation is CASSDTGSGANVLTF.

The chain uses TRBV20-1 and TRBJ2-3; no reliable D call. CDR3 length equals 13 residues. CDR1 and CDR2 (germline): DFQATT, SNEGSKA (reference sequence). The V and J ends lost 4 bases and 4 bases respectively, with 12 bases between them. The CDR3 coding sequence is TGCAGTGCTATTACGTTAAGGGCAGATACGCAGTATTTT. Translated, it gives CSAITLRADTQYF.

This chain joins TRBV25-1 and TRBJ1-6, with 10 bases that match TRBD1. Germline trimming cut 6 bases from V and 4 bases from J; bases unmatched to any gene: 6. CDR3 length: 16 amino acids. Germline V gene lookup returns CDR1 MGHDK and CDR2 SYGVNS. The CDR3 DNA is TGTGCCAGCAGCCCTGAGGGACAGGGGTATAATTCACCCCTCCACTTT. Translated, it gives CASSPEGQGYNSPLHF.

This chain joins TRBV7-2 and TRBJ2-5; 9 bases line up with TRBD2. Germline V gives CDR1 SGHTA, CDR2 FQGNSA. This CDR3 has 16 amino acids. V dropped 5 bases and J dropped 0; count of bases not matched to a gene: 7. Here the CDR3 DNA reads TGTGCCAGCAGCGCGGGGGGGCAGGGACACCAAGAGACCCAGTACTTC. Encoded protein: CASSAGGQGHQETQYF.

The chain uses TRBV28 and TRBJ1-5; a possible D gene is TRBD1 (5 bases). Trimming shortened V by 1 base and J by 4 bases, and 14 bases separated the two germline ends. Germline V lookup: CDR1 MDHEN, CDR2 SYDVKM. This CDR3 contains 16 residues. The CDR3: CASSLFEVPGNQPQHF. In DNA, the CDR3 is TGTGCCAGCAGTTTATTTGAGGTTCCAGGGAATCAGCCCCAGCATTTT.

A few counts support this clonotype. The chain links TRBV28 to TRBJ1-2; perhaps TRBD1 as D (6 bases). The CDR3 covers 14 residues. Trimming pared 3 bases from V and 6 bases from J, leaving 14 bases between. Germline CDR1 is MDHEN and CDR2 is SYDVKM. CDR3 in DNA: TGTGCCAGCAGTTTGAATCTGCAGGGGCATGGCTACACCTTC. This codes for CASSLNLQGHGYTF.

CDR3 bases: TGTGCCAGCAGTTTAATAGGGGAGCGGAACACTGAAGCTTTCTTT. Translating it yields CASSLIGERNTEAFF. The chain combines TRBV27 with TRBJ1-1; D might be TRBD1 (5 bases). The CDR3 runs 15 residues. The germline CDR1 and CDR2 sequences are MNHEY and SMNVEV (reference sequence). The germline V and J ends were trimmed by 2 bases and 1 base, with 11 bases remaining between them.

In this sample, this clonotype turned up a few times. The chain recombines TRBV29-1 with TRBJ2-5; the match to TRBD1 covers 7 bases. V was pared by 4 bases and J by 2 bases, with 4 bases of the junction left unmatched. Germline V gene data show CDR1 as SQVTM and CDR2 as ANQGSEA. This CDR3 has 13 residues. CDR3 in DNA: TGCAGCGTTGCCCCGGGACAGCAAGAGACCCAGTACTTC. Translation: CSVAPGQQETQYF.

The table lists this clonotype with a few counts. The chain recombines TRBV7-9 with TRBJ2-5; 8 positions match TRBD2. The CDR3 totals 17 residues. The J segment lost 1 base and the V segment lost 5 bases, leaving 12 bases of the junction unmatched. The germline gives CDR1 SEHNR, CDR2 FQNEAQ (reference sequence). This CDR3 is CASSPPPSGGSQETQYF. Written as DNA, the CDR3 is TGTGCCAGCAGCCCTCCCCCGAGCGGGGGCTCCCAAGAGACCCAGTACTTC. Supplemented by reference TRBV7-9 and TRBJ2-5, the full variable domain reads DTGVSQNPRHKITKRGQNVTFRCDPISEHNRLYWYRQTLGQGPEFLTYFQNEAQLEKSRLLSDRFSAERPKGSFSTLEIQRTEQGDSAMYLCASSPPPSGGSQETQYFGPGTRLLVL.